Listed below are T cell receptor beta chains from one sample, sequenced in a study of graft-versus-host responses after intestinal transplantation. No antigen has been assigned to these receptors. Generated by immunoSEQ multiplex PCR, the TCRdb table keeps only in-frame clones and is missing some. Of some 86,000 clones in the sample, around 90% were seen once. The sequencing here drew on unstimulated CD4+ T cells sorted from spleen or lymph node cells, taken before transplant. All receptors come from a human donor who was the organ donor for an intestinal transplant. The CDR3 runs from the conserved cysteine through the conserved F or W. D genes are given only for firm matches. Clone size, where shown, is once, few, many, or a class for clones that have expanded.

>TRBD1|TRBV2|TRBJ1-1|NA
TGTGCCAGCACTATGGCAGGGGGCACTGAAGCTTTCTTT
CASTMAGGTEAFF
>NA|TRBV28|TRBJ2-7|once
TGTGCCAGTTCTTACTTCCCATCCTACGAGCAGTACTTC
CASSYFPSYEQYF
>TRBD2|TRBV4-2|TRBJ2-3|NA
TGTGCCAGCAGCCTCGAGCGGGGCTACACAGATACGCAGTATTTT
CASSLERGYTDTQYF
>TRBD1|TRBV30|TRBJ1-2|NA
TGTGCTTTTGCCGCAACAGGGGCGCATGGCTACACCTTC
CAFAATGAHGYTF
>NA|TRBV18|TRBJ2-7|NA
TGTGCCAGCTCAGACGATATAGGGGGCGAGCAGTACTTC
CASSDDIGGEQYF
>TRBD2|TRBV4-1|TRBJ2-3|NA
TGCGCCAGCAGCCAAGGCGGGGGGGGTGAGGATACGCAGTATTTT
CASSQGGGGEDTQYF
>TRBD1|TRBV7-3|TRBJ2-3|NA
TGTGCCAGCAGCTTAGGGACAGGGGCCGATACGCAGTATTTT
CASSLGTGADTQYF
>TRBD2|TRBV14|TRBJ2-1|NA
TGTGCCAGCAGCCGAGGGAGGGCTATCAATGAGCAGTTCTTC
CASSRGRAINEQFF
>TRBD1|TRBV7-2|TRBJ2-7|NA
TGTGCCAGCAGCGGCCACAGGGGCCCCTACGAGCAGTACTTC
CASSGHRGPYEQYF
>NA|TRBV4-3|TRBJ2-1|NA
TGCGCCAGCAGCCAAGAATGGTTAGGACTTTACAATGAGCAGTTCTTC
CASSQEWLGLYNEQFF
>TRBD2|TRBV10-3|TRBJ2-4|few
TGTGCCATCAGTGAGTCGGCGGGAGTTAGGCACATTCAGTACTTC
CAISESAGVRHIQYF
>NA|TRBV28|TRBJ2-7|NA
TGTGCCAGCAGTTACATATCCTACGAGCAGTACTTC
CASSYISYEQYF
>TRBD2|TRBV5-1|TRBJ2-3|NA
TGCGCCAGCAGCTTTACTCGGGGGGAGGTGGAGACGCAGTATTTT
CASSFTRGEVETQYF
>NA|TRBV11-3|TRBJ1-5|NA
TGTGCCAGCAGCTTAGTCCCACAGTGGAGACAGGCTGGGGACAATCAGCCCCAGCATTTT
CASSLVPQWRQAGDNQPQHF
>NA|TRBV10-3|TRBJ2-7|NA
TGTGCCATCAGTGGATCCCAACGGTCCCGTAGCTCCTACGAGCAGTACTTC
CAISGSQRSRSSYEQYF
>NA|TRBV7-2|TRBJ2-7|NA
TGTGCCAGCTCAAACAGGGCTTACTACGAGCAGTACTTC
CASSNRAYYEQYF
>NA|TRBV11-1|TRBJ1-1|NA
TGTGCCAGCAGCTCCCGGGACACTGAAGCTTTCTTT
CASSSRDTEAFF
>NA|TRBV6-5|TRBJ2-1|NA
TGTGCCAGCAGTTACTCGCCGTCAGTTTCCTACAATGAGCAGTTCTTC
CASSYSPSVSYNEQFF
>NA|TRBV30|TRBJ2-7|NA
TGTGCCTGGAGTATCCAGGTTTACGAGCAGTACTTC
CAWSIQVYEQYF
>NA|TRBV5-4|TRBJ1-1|NA
TGTGCCAGCAGCTTTCAGGGAATTGGCGAAGCTTTCTTT
CASSFQGIGEAFF
>NA|TRBV6-6|TRBJ1-2|NA
TGTGCCAGCAGTCAGGATATAAGGAGCTACACCTTC
CASSQDIRSYTF
>TRBD1|TRBV19|TRBJ2-6|NA
TGTGCCAGTCGACAGGGCCCCGCCGGGGCCAACGTCCTGACTTTC
CASRQGPAGANVLTF
>NA|TRBV10-3|TRBJ2-3|NA
TGTGCCATCAGTGAGCCCCCAACAGGCCGAAACAGGCAGTATTTT
CAISEPPTGRNRQYF
>TRBD1|TRBV28|TRBJ2-7|NA
TGTGCCAGCAGTTCCGGGACAGGCTACTCCTACGAGCAGTACTTC
CASSSGTGYSYEQYF
>NA|TRBV30|TRBJ2-7|NA
TGTGCCTGGAGTGTTCGTCGGTCCACCTACGAGCAGTACTTC
CAWSVRRSTYEQYF
>TRBD1|TRBV25-1|TRBJ2-7|NA
TGTGCCAGCAACGGGCCCCCCAACTCCGGGACAGGCTACTACGAGCAGTACTTC
CASNGPPNSGTGYYEQYF
>TRBD2|TRBV6-5|TRBJ2-1|NA
TGTGCCAGCAGTTCCCCCCTAGCGGGGATTTTAAATGAGCAGTTCTTC
CASSSPLAGILNEQFF
>TRBD1|TRBV28|TRBJ2-1|NA
TGTGCCAGCAGAACAGGGGGGACGGAAGCCTATGAGCAGTTCTTC
CASRTGGTEAYEQFF
>TRBD1|TRBV27|TRBJ1-1|few
TGTGCCAGTATTGACAGGGTGTCAAATGAAGCTTTCTTT
CASIDRVSNEAFF
>TRBD1|TRBV9|TRBJ1-2|NA
TGTGCCAGCAGCTCGAATTCAGGACAGGTCCATGGCTACACCTTC
CASSSNSGQVHGYTF
>TRBD2|TRBV7-3|TRBJ2-1|NA
TGTGCCAGCAGGTCGGGACTAGCGGGAGTTACTTACAATGAGCAGTTCTTC
CASRSGLAGVTYNEQFF
>TRBD2|TRBV5-4|TRBJ2-1|NA
TGTGCCAGCAGCCCCGGACTAGCATATGAGCAGTTCTTC
CASSPGLAYEQFF
>TRBD1|TRBV4-3|TRBJ1-2|once
TGCGCCAGCAGCCTCCCGGGACAGGGTCTCTATGGCTACACCTTC
CASSLPGQGLYGYTF
>TRBD1|TRBV29-1|TRBJ2-3|NA
TGCAGCGTTGCTTGGGACAGGGCAGATACGCAGTATTTT
CSVAWDRADTQYF
>NA|TRBV9|TRBJ1-4|NA
TGTGCCAGCAGCCCTGACACCAGAGATGAAAAACTGTTTTTT
CASSPDTRDEKLFF
>TRBD1|TRBV6-1|TRBJ1-4|once
TGTGCCAGCAGTGGGACAGGGGGGCTAATGCGCGAAAAACTGTTTTTT
CASSGTGGLMREKLFF
>NA|TRBV28|TRBJ1-2|NA
TGTGCCAGCAGTTTAGGGGCAGGGTATGGCTACACTTTC
CASSLGAGYGYTF
>TRBD1|TRBV28|TRBJ1-2|NA
TGTGCCAGCCGCACAGGGGCCAACTATGGCTACACCTTC
CASRTGANYGYTF
>NA|TRBV5-6|TRBJ2-3|NA
TGTGCCAGCAGCCTACGTTTTTGGGGAGGCACAGATACGCAGTATTTT
CASSLRFWGGTDTQYF
>NA|TRBV7-9|TRBJ2-7|once
TGTGCCAGCAGCCTCACTCCGACCAGCCGGCGGGACGAGCAGTACTTC
CASSLTPTSRRDEQYF
>NA|TRBV5-1|TRBJ2-7|few
TGCGCCAGCAGCCCCCCCACACCCGCCTACGAGCAGTACTTC
CASSPPTPAYEQYF
>NA|TRBV5-5|TRBJ2-3|once
TGTGCCAGCAGCTTGTCGGTCCCAAGCACAGATACGCAGTATTTT
CASSLSVPSTDTQYF
>NA|TRBV14|TRBJ2-5|NA
TGTGCCAGCAGCCGGGGGGTCTTTGAGACCCAGTACTTC
CASSRGVFETQYF
>TRBD1|TRBV30|TRBJ1-2|few
TGTGCCCGCCGGGACAGGGGGTCTAGCTATGGCTACACCTTC
CARRDRGSSYGYTF
>TRBD1|TRBV19|TRBJ1-3|NA
TGTGCCAGTAGCGATAGGGGGCTCGGAAACACCATATATTTT
CASSDRGLGNTIYF
>TRBD2|TRBV2|TRBJ2-1|NA
TGTGCCAGCAGTGAAGCCGGGACTAGACCCAATGAGCAGTTCTTC
CASSEAGTRPNEQFF
>NA|TRBV6-1|TRBJ2-1|NA
TGTGCCAGCAGTCAAAACAGGCCCCTCAGATTGGAGCAGTTCTTC
CASSQNRPLRLEQFF
>TRBD1|TRBV5-1|TRBJ1-1|NA
TGCGCCAGCAGCTTGGTACAGGGGGACACTGAAGCTTTCTTT
CASSLVQGDTEAFF
>NA|TRBV6-1|TRBJ1-1|NA
TGTGCCAGCAGTGAAGCCGACACTTACACTGAAGCTTTCTTT
CASSEADTYTEAFF
>TRBD1|TRBV10-3|TRBJ1-1|NA
TGTGCCATCAGCACTCTGGACAGGGCGAACACTGAAGCTTTCTTT
CAISTLDRANTEAFF
>TRBD1|TRBV6-6|TRBJ2-7|NA
TGTGCCAGCATCCGACAGGGCTACGAGCAGTACTTC
CASIRQGYEQYF
>NA|TRBV20-1|TRBJ1-2|once
TGCAGTACCGACCGGAGGCGTGGCTACACCTTC
CSTDRRRGYTF
>TRBD1|TRBV5-6|TRBJ2-5|once
TGTGCCAGCAGCCTGGGACAGGGCCAAGAGACCCAGTACTTC
CASSLGQGQETQYF
>NA|TRBV19|TRBJ1-1|once
TGTGCCAGTAGTAACCTGAAGGGGAAGGGGAACACTGAAGCTTTCTTT
CASSNLKGKGNTEAFF
>NA|TRBV12-2|TRBJ1-1|NA
NA
CASRLVGRGSLNTEAFF
>NA|TRBV5-4|TRBJ2-5|NA
TGTGCCAGCAGCTTGCAGGCAATGGAGACCCAGTACTTC
CASSLQAMETQYF
>TRBD1|TRBV11-2|TRBJ2-3|NA
TGTGCCAGCAGCTTCCTCCGGACAGGGACAGATACGCAGTATTTT
CASSFLRTGTDTQYF
>NA|TRBV6-1|TRBJ1-5|NA
TGTGCCAGCAGCCCACAGGGAACCCAGCCCCAGCATTTT
CASSPQGTQPQHF
>TRBD2|TRBV6-1|TRBJ2-3|NA
TGTGCCAGCAGAGCGGGGCCTAGCACAGATACGCAGTATTTT
CASRAGPSTDTQYF
>NA|TRBV7-3|TRBJ2-3|NA
TGTGCCAGCAGCTTAAGCGGGGCGGGAGATACGCAGTATTTT
CASSLSGAGDTQYF